Listed below are T cell receptor beta chains from one sample, sequenced in a study of response to subunit inactivated influenza vaccine. Using its own MiXCR run on the RT-PCR reads, TCRdb lists one record per CDR3 protein. The sample has around 710,000 distinct CDR3 sequences, around 14% seen once. The material was PBMCs from blood, obtained roughly 2 weeks before vaccination. The receptors derive from a man over 45 who received an inactivated influenza vaccine. Each CDR3 is given with its conserved first and last residue. The D gene is left open where the match is weak. Size values are once, few and many counts, or a class for expanded clones, and some rows have none.

j_gene | d_gene | v_gene | abundance | CDR3aa | CDR3nt
TRBJ2-3 | NA | TRBV20-1 | many | CSARDGGVPTDTQYF | TGCAGTGCTCGGGACGGAGGGGTCCCCACAGATACGCAGTATTTT
TRBJ2-1 | TRBD2 | TRBV29-1 | NA | CNVGSGNSYNEQFF | TGCAACGTTGGTAGCGGGAACTCCTACAATGAGCAGTTCTTC
TRBJ2-7 | NA | TRBV2 | NA | CASNRPGHPTYEQYF | TGTGCCAGCAACAGGCCGGGACATCCGACCTACGAGCAGTACTTC
TRBJ1-3 | NA | TRBV14 | few | CASSLFSGNTIYF | TGTGCCAGCAGCCTCTTCTCTGGAAACACCATATATTTT
TRBJ2-2 | NA | TRBV5-5 | NA | CASSWQGGTGELFF | TGTGCCAGCAGCTGGCAGGGGGGAACCGGGGAGCTGTTTTTT
TRBJ1-1 | NA | TRBV10-2 | few | CASRSGPLGTEAFF | TGCGCCAGCAGATCCGGGCCCTTGGGGACTGAAGCTTTCTTT
TRBJ1-3 | NA | TRBV15 | NA | CATSPRKGNTIYF | TGTGCCACCAGCCCACGAAAGGGAAACACCATATATTTT
TRBJ1-2 | NA | TRBV20-1 | NA | CSASTGGGIGYTF | TGCAGTGCTAGCACAGGCGGGGGTATCGGCTACACCTTC
TRBJ1-2 | NA | TRBV7-9 | NA | CASSFLQYGYTF | TGTGCCAGCAGCTTTTTACAGTATGGCTACACCTTC
TRBJ1-6 | NA | TRBV27 | many | CASSLPSPLHF | TGTGCCAGCAGTTTACCCTCACCCCTCCACTTT
TRBJ1-1 | NA | TRBV5-1 | few | CASSLAGKSAFF | TGCGCCAGCAGCTTGGCGGGGAAGAGCGCTTTCTTT
TRBJ2-1 | NA | TRBV25-1 | NA | CASSEGVNEQFF | TGTGCCAGCAGTGAGGGGGTCAATGAGCAGTTCTTC
TRBJ2-3 | TRBD1 | TRBV28 | many | CASRDRAKDTQYF | TGTGCCAGCAGAGACAGGGCGAAAGATACGCAGTATTTT
TRBJ1-2 | NA | TRBV7-2 | NA | CASSTRRGQEVGYTF | TGTGCCAGCAGCACCCGGAGGGGACAAGAAGTTGGCTACACCTTC
TRBJ2-1 | TRBD2 | TRBV29-1 | many | CSVESSGRVNEQFF | TGCAGCGTTGAATCCAGCGGGAGGGTCAATGAGCAGTTCTTC
TRBJ2-3 | TRBD1 | TRBV10-3 | NA | CAISPTDRGVADTQYF | TGTGCCATCAGCCCAACGGACAGGGGCGTAGCAGATACGCAGTATTTT
TRBJ1-6 | NA | TRBV28 | NA | CASSPMAGNSPLHF | TGTGCCAGCAGCCCGATGGCGGGTAATTCACCCCTCCACTTT
TRBJ2-6 | NA | TRBV11-1 | few | CASSLGVGGYSGANVLTF | TGTGCCAGCAGCTTAGGTGTGGGCGGGTACTCTGGGGCCAACGTCCTGACTTTC
TRBJ2-1 | NA | TRBV5-5 | few | CASSEGPVSYNEQFF | TGTGCCAGCAGCGAGGGGCCGGTCTCCTACAATGAGCAGTTCTTC
TRBJ2-5 | NA | TRBV29-1 | few | CSVDTGQETQYF | TGCAGCGTCGACACAGGTCAAGAGACCCAGTACTTC
TRBJ2-5 | NA | TRBV20-1 | few | CSAISSKETQYF | TGCAGTGCTATAAGCTCGAAAGAGACCCAGTACTTC
TRBJ1-2 | NA | TRBV12-3/TRBV12-4 | few | CASSLWQPDYGYTF | TGTGCCAGCAGTTTGTGGCAGCCTGACTATGGCTACACCTTC
TRBJ2-2 | TRBD1 | TRBV4-3 | few | CASSQDPDRATGELFF | TGCGCCAGCAGCCAAGATCCCGACAGGGCCACCGGGGAGCTGTTTTTT
TRBJ2-1 | NA | TRBV7-3 | NA | CASSPQGGGGTGEQFF | TGTGCCAGCAGCCCCCAGGGGGGGGGCGGAACGGGCGAGCAGTTCTTC
TRBJ2-7 | TRBD2 | TRBV7-2 | many | CASSPAGLAGTEQYF | TGTGCCAGCAGCCCAGCGGGACTAGCGGGAACCGAGCAGTACTTC
TRBJ2-5 | NA | TRBV20-1 | few | CSARMETQYF | TGCAGTGCTAGAATGGAGACCCAGTACTTC
TRBJ2-1 | NA | TRBV9 | NA | CASSVAALYNEQFF | TGTGCCAGCAGCGTAGCTGCACTCTACAATGAGCAGTTCTTC
TRBJ2-3 | NA | TRBV28 | few | CASVDASDTQYF | TGTGCCAGCGTGGATGCCTCAGATACGCAGTATTTT
TRBJ2-5 | TRBD2 | TRBV20-1 | few | CSASEREVTQYF | TGCAGTGCTAGTGAGCGGGAGGTGACCCAGTACTTC
TRBJ2-1 | TRBD2 | TRBV2 | NA | CASITGTSGYNEQFF | TGTGCCAGCATCACCGGGACTAGCGGCTACAATGAGCAGTTCTTC
TRBJ2-1 | NA | TRBV28 | few | CASSELRGPPEQFF | TGTGCCAGCAGTGAACTCCGGGGCCCTCCTGAGCAGTTCTTC
TRBJ2-5 | TRBD1 | TRBV28 | NA | CASSGRGQGWWGAEETQYF | TGTGCCAGCAGCGGCCGGGGACAGGGATGGTGGGGAGCTGAGGAGACCCAGTACTTC
TRBJ2-1 | NA | TRBV4-3 | few | CASSQAGRYNEQFF | TGCGCCAGCAGCCAAGCGGGCCGCTACAATGAGCAGTTCTTC
TRBJ2-7 | TRBD1 | TRBV20-1 | few | CSARVGTGPYEQYF | TGCAGTGCTAGAGTCGGGACAGGGCCTTACGAGCAGTACTTC
TRBJ1-1 | TRBD1 | TRBV12-3/TRBV12-4 | once | CASSTSGTGGAFF | TGTGCCAGCAGTACATCCGGGACAGGCGGAGCTTTCTTT
TRBJ2-3 | NA | TRBV19 | NA | CASSRARVADTQYF | TGTGCCAGTAGTAGGGCCCGAGTCGCAGATACGCAGTATTTT
TRBJ2-7 | TRBD1 | TRBV4-1 | few | CASSQVAGTGGPLLPSYEQYF | TGCGCCAGCAGCCAAGTTGCCGGGACAGGGGGCCCCCTATTACCCTCCTACGAGCAGTACTTC
TRBJ2-2 | TRBD1 | TRBV15 | many | CATQTGGGTGELFF | TGTGCCACACAGACAGGGGGTGGGACCGGGGAGCTGTTTTTT
TRBJ2-3 | NA | TRBV5-1 | few | CASSRTREKIDTQYF | TGCGCCAGCAGCCGGACCCGGGAGAAGATAGATACGCAGTATTTT
TRBJ2-3 | NA | TRBV20-1 | NA | CSAPTRDTQYF | TGCAGTGCACCAACGAGAGATACGCAGTATTTT
TRBJ2-1 | TRBD2 | TRBV9 | few | CASSENPGLADLSYNEQFF | TGTGCCAGCAGCGAAAACCCGGGACTAGCGGACCTCTCCTACAATGAGCAGTTCTTC
TRBJ2-1 | NA | TRBV12-3/TRBV12-4 | many | CASSLRGLEQFF | TGTGCCAGCAGTTTAAGGGGGTTAGAGCAGTTCTTC
TRBJ1-1 | NA | TRBV5-5 | NA | CASSLVGLEAFF | TGTGCCAGCAGCTTGGTCGGACTTGAAGCTTTCTTT
TRBJ1-2 | NA | TRBV6-2/TRBV6-3 | many | CASSTVRSSSTYGYTF | TGTGCCAGCAGTACGGTGAGGAGCAGCTCAACCTATGGCTACACCTTC
TRBJ2-3 | TRBD2 | TRBV13 | NA | CASSLVSLAGTTDTQYF | TGTGCCAGCAGCTTAGTCAGTCTAGCGGGGACCACAGATACGCAGTATTTT
TRBJ1-5 | NA | TRBV5-6 | many | CASSNSNSQPQHF | TGTGCCAGCAGCAACTCCAACAGCCAGCCCCAGCATTTT